The TCR beta chain described here comes from a study of cytomegalovirus exposure and HLA in healthy donors. Whole-study context: In terms of ancestry, the Caucasian-associated cluster contained roughly 81% of the approximately 430 genotyped donors.

Comments on this clone: Antigen: not known.

A multiplex PCR was run with 60 Vbeta primers and 13 Jbeta primers. Method: immunoSEQ multiplex PCR; TCRdb's copy keeps in-frame clones and lacks some. The repertoire consists of 110,000 to 150,000 clones, with 80% to 85% occurring once and the leading ten covering approximately 2.7%. Germline CDR1 reads KGHSH; CDR2 reads LQKENI. Germline trimming cut 0 bases from V and 5 bases from J; bases unmatched to any gene: 16. CDR3 size: 20 residues. Healthy bone marrow donors formed the donor group. Notes on the study in general: In a later analysis, V- and J-gene trimming of beta chains associated with a DCLRE1C missense variant, replicated independently. HLA alleles were associated with 15,000 to 20,000 TCR beta sequences in a later analysis at 0.05 false discovery rate.

This receptor was identified in a boy aged 2 to 9 in good health and CMV-seronegative. Material: PBMCs. The rearrangement uses TRBV18 and TRBJ2-1; 10 nucleotides line up with TRBD2. CDR3 sequence reads: CASSPPFMGAGGPPNNEQFF. CDR3 DNA sequence: TGTGCCAGCTCACCACCCTTTATGGGAGCGGGAGGGCCTCCTAACAATGAGCAGTTCTTC.